This TCR beta chain derives from a study of T cell responses to AZD1222 COVID-19 vaccine. Study-level points and caveats: Most donors were white British and more were female, and clonal diversity was possibly underestimated. CD4 TCRs linked to vaccination spanned spike, dominating at 160-218 and 743-854. At baseline, just five to seven AZD1222 recipients tested seropositive. Repertoires were sampled only after the peak T cell response.

As to this clone: Its antigen is not identified.

The table came from immunoSEQ multiplex PCR; TCRdb's copy has only in-frame clones and leaves some out. The sample holds 150,000 to 190,000 clones, about nine tenths seen once. Germline CDR1 SGHNT, CDR2 YYREEE (reference sequence). This CDR3 contains 13 residues. Deletions cut 5 bases from V and 0 bases from J, with 6 bases between. Material: peripheral blood, obtained on day 0 of AZD1222 vaccination. The gene calls are TRBV5-4 and TRBJ1-5; unclear D gene. The receptor comes from an adult in good health. The CDR3 DNA sequence: TGTGCCAGCAGTTTTAATAGCAATCAGCCCCAGCATTTT. It yields the protein CASSFNSNQPQHF.